This TCR beta chain comes out of a study of shared clonotypes between healthy human individuals. Findings of the study overall: For naive CD4 cells, roughly 4.8% of clonotypes were shared across several donors. All-four-donor shared clonotypes had higher generation probabilities than non-shared clonotypes did. At large depth, rarefaction still showed sorted-subset sequencing to be incomplete.

A note on this clone: Its specificity is not known.

The naive CD8 fraction comprised CD45RO-negative cells positively selected for CCR7 and excluded terminally differentiated effector memory CD45RA+ cells. Trimming removed 3 bases at V and 1 base at J, with 10 bases between. Germline V gene sequence: CDR1 SGDLS, CDR2 YYNGEE. The CDR3 has 14 amino acids. Here immunoSEQ multiplex PCR was the method, and the copy in TCRdb shows in-frame clones only, minus some. The data hold about 2.1 million clones, with just under 95% observed a single time. This clonotype was obtained from a young man in good health. Some clones in this sample may be carry-over from other donors' samples. The specimen was naive CD8+ T cells from PBMCs. This chain uses TRBV9 with TRBJ1-2; a possible D gene is TRBD1 (6 bases). In DNA form, the CDR3 reads TGTGCCAGCAGCGGAGGGGGTCATAACTATGGCTACACCTTC. This encodes CASSGGGHNYGYTF. The variable domain in full, with the rest retrieved from reference TRBV9 and TRBJ1-2, is DSGVTQTPKHLITATGQRVTLRCSPRSGDLSVYWYQQSLDQGLQFLIQYYNGEERAKGNILERFSAQQFPDLHSELNLSSLELGDSALYFCASSGGGHNYGYTFGSGTRLTVV.